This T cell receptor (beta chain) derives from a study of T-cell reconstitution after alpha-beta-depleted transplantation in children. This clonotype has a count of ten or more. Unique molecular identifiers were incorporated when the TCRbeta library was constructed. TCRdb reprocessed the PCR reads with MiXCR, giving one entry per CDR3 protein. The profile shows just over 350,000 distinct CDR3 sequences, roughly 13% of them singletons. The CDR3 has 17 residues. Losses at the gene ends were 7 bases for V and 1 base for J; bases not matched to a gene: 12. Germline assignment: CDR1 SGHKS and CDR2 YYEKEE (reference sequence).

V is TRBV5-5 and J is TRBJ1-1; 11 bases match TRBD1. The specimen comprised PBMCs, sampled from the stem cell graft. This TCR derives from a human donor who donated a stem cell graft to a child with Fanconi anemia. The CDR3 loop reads CASSRDRGGIWNTEAFF. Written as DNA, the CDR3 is TGTGCCAGCTCCCGGGACAGGGGGGGGATTTGGAACACTGAAGCTTTCTTT.